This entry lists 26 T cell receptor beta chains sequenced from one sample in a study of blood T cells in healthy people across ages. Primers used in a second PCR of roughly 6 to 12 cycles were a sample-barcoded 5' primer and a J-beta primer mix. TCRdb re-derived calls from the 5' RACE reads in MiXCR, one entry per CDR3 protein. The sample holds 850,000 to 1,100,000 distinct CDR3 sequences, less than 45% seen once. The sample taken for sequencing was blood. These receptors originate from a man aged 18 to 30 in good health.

Here the CDR3 reads CASSQVRRRGEKLFF. The CDR3 DNA sequence: TGTGCCAGCAGCCAAGTACGACGACGGGGCGAAAAACTGTTTTTT. J is TRBJ1-4 and V is TRBV3-1; tentatively, D is TRBD1 (5 bases). Trimming pared 1 base from V and 8 bases from J, leaving 14 bases between. CDR1 and CDR2 from the germline V gene are LGHDT and YNNKEL (reference sequence). The CDR3 spans 15 residues. The full variable domain, rest sourced from reference TRBV3-1 and TRBJ1-4, is DTAVSQTPKYLVTQMGNDKSIKCEQNLGHDTMYWYKQDSKKFLKIMFSYNNKELIINETVPNRFSPKSPDKAHLNLHINSLELGDSAVYFCASSQVRRRGEKLFFGSGTQLSVL.

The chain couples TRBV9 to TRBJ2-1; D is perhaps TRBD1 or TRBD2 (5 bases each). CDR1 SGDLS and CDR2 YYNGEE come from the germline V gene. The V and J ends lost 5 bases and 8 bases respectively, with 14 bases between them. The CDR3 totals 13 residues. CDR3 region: CASSGLLGDEQFF. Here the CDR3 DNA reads TGTGCCAGCAGTGGACTCCTAGGGGATGAGCAGTTCTTC.

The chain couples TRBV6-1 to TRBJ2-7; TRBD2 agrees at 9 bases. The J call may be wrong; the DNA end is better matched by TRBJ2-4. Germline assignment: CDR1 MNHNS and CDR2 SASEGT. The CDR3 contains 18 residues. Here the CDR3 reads CASSELAGGNPSGNIQYF. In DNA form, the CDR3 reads TGTGCCAGCAGTGAACTCGCGGGGGGGAACCCCAGTGGGAACATTCAGTACTTC.

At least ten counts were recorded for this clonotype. The CDR3, as DNA: TGTGCCAGCAGCCACGGGACAGGGATAGATACGCAGTATTTT. This codes for CASSHGTGIDTQYF. The chain links TRBV5-4 to TRBJ2-3; 9 positions match TRBD1. The germline CDR1 and CDR2 sequences are SGHNT and YYREEE (reference sequence). V was clipped by 4 bases and J by 5 bases; unmatched bases: 5. This CDR3 has 14 residues.

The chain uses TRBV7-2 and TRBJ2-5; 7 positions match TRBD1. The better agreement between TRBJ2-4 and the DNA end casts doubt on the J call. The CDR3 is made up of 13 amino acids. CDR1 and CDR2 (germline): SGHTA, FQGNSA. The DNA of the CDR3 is TGTGCCAGCAGTACGGGACAGAAAGGCATTCAGTACTTC. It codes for CASSTGQKGIQYF.

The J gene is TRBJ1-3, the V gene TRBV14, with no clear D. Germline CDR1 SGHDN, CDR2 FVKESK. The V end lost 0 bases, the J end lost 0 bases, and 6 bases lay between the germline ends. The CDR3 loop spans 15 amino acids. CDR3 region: CASSQEASSGNTIYF. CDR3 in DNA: TGTGCCAGCAGCCAAGAAGCCAGCTCTGGAAACACCATATATTTT.

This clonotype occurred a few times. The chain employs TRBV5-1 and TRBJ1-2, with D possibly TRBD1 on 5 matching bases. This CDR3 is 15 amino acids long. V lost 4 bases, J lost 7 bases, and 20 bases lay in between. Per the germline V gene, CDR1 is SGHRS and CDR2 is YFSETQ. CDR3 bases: TGCGCCAGCAGCGGTGAATGGGGCGCCGCTCGTGGCTACACCTTC. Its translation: CASSGEWGAARGYTF.

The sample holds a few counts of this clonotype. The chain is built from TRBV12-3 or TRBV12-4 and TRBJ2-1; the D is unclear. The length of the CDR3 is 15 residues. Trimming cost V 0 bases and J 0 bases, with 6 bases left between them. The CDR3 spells CASSLARASYNEQFF. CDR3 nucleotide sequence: TGTGCCAGCAGTTTAGCCCGGGCCTCCTACAATGAGCAGTTCTTC.

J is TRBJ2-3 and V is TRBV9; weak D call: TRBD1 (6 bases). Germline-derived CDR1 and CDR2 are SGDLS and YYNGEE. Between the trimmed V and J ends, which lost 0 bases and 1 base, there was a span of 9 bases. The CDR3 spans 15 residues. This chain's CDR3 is CASSVVSGGTDTQYF. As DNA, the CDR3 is TGTGCCAGCAGCGTAGTGTCAGGGGGCACAGATACGCAGTATTTT.

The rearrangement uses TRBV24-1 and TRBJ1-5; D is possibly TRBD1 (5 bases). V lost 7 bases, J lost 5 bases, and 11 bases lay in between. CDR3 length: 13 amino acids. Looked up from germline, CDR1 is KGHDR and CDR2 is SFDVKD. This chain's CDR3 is CATSTQGDQPQHF. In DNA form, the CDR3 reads TGTGCCACCAGCACGCAGGGCGATCAGCCCCAGCATTTT.

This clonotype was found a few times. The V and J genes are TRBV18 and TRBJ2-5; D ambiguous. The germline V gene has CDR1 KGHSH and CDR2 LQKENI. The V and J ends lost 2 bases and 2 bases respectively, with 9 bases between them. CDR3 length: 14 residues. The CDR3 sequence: CASSPGRPQETQYF. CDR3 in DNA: TGTGCCAGCTCACCAGGACGGCCTCAAGAGACCCAGTACTTC. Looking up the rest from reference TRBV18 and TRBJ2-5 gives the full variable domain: NAGVMQNPRHLVRRRGQEARLRCSPMKGHSHVYWYRQLPEEGLKFMVYLQKENIIDESGMPKERFSAEFPKEGPSILRIQQVVRGDSAAYFCASSPGRPQETQYFGPGTRLLVL.

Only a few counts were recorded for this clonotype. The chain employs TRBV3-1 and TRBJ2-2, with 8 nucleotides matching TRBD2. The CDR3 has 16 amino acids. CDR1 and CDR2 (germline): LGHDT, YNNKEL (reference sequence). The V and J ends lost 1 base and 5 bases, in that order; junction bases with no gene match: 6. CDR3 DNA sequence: TGTGCCAGCAGCCAAGCTCGCGGGGGGTGGACCGGGGAGCTGTTTTTT. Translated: CASSQARGGWTGELFF.

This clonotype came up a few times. This chain's CDR3 is CASSPRDPLRKTQYF. In nucleotides, the CDR3 is TGTGCCAGCAGCCCCCGGGACCCGCTTCGGAAGACCCAGTACTTC. The chain recombines TRBV12-3 or TRBV12-4 with TRBJ2-5; the D call may be TRBD1 or TRBD2 (5 bases each). The CDR3 consists of 15 residues. Trimming removed 6 bases at V and 6 bases at J, with 20 bases between.

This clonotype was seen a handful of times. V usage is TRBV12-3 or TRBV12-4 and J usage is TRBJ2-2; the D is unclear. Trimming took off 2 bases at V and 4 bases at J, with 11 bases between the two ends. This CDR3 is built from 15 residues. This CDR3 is CASSLLVYGTGELFF. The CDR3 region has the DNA TGTGCCAGCAGTTTATTGGTTTATGGCACCGGGGAGCTGTTTTTT.

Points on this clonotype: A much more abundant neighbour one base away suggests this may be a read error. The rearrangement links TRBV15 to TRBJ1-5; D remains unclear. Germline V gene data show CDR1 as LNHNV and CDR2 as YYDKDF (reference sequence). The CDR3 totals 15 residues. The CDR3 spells CAASRELGDNQPQHF. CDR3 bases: TGTGCCGCCAGCAGAGAATTGGGAGACAATCAGCCCCAGCATTTT.

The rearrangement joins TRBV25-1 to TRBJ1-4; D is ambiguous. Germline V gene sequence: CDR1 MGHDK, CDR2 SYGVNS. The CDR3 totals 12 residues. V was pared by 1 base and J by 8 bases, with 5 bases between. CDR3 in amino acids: CASSEFPEKLFF. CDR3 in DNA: TGTGCCAGCAGTGAATTCCCGGAAAAACTGTTTTTT.

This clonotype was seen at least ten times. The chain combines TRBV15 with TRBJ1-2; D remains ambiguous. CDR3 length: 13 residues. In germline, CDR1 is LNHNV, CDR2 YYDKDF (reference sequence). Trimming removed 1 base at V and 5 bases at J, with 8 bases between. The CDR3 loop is CATSRVSGYGYTF. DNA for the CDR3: TGTGCCACCAGCAGAGTATCGGGGTATGGCTACACCTTC.

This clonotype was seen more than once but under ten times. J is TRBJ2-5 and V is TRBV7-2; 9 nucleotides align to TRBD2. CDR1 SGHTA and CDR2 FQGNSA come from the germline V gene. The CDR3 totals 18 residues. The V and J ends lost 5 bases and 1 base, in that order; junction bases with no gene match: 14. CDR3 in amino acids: CASSAKHPGTSFQETQYF. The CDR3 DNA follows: TGTGCCAGCAGCGCCAAGCATCCCGGGACTAGCTTCCAAGAGACCCAGTACTTC.

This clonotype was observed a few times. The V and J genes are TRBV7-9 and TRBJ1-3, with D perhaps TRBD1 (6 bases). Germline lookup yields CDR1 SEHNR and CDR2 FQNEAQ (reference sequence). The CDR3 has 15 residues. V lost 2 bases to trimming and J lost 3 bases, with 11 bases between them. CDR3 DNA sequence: TGTGCCAGCAGCTTACCGACAGGTTTTGGAAACACCATATATTTT. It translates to CASSLPTGFGNTIYF.

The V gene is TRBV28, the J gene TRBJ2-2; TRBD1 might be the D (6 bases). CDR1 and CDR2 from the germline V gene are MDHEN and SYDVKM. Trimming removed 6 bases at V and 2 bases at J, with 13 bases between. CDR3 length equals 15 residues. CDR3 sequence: CASSPGHPNTGELFF. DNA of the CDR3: TGTGCCAGCAGCCCGGGACACCCAAACACCGGGGAGCTGTTTTTT.

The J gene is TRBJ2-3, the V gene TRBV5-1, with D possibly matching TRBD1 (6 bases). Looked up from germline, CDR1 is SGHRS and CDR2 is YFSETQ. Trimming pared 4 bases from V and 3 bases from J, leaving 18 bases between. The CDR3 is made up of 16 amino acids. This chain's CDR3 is CASSPRTESNTDTQYF. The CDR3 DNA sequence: TGCGCCAGCAGCCCCCGGACAGAGTCTAATACAGATACGCAGTATTTT.

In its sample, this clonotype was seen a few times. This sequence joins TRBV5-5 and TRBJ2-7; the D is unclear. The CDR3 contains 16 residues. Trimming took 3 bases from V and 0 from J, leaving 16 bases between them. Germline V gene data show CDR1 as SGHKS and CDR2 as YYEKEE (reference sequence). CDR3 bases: TGTGCCAGCAGCTCCCTAGAAGGGCACCCCTCCTACGAGCAGTACTTC. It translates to CASSSLEGHPSYEQYF.

CDR3: CASSFTNSYEQYF. The CDR3 coding sequence is TGTGCCAGCAGCTTCACCAACTCCTACGAGCAGTACTTC. The chain recombines TRBV7-2 with TRBJ2-7, with D uncertain. V was shortened by 3 bases and J by 0 bases, with 6 bases between the two germline ends. The V gene's germline CDR1 is SGHTA and CDR2 FQGNSA. The CDR3 extends over 13 amino acids.

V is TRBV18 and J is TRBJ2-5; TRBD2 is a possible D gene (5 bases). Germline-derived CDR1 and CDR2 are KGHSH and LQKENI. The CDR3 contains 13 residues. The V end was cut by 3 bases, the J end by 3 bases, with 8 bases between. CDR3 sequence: CASSPDLEETQYF. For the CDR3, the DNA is TGTGCCAGCTCACCGGACTTAGAAGAGACCCAGTACTTC.

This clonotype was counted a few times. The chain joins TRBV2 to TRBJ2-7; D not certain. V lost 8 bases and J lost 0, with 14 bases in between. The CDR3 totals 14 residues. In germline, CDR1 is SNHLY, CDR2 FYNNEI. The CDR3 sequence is CASQDSKSSYEQYF. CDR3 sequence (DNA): TGTGCCAGCCAAGATTCCAAGAGCTCCTACGAGCAGTACTTC.

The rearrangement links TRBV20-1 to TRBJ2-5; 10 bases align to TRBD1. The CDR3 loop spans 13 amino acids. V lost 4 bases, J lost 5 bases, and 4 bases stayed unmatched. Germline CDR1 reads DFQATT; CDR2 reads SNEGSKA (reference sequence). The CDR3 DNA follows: TGCAGTGCTAAGGGACAGGGGTTGGAGACCCAGTACTTC. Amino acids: CSAKGQGLETQYF.